The next 18 T cell receptor beta chains were all read from a single sample in a study of Ad26.COV2.S vaccination and SARS-CoV-2 variants. Produced via immunoSEQ multiplex PCR; TCRdb's table is partial and in-frame only. The sample gives hundreds of thousands of clones, roughly 90% of which show up once; approximately 1.5% is in the top ten. Treatment noted: approximately 18 received Ad26.COV2.S at low or high dose, single or two shots; 5 received placebo; per-sample allocation not given. The samples date from day 63 after the first vaccine or placebo injection. The sample here was peripheral blood, taken in a trial of Ad26.COV2.S vaccine versus placebo. Every receptor here comes from a person between 18 and 59 years old who received the Ad26.COV2.S COVID-19 vaccine or a placebo.

V is TRBV5-1 and J is TRBJ1-1, with D perhaps TRBD1 (6 bases). The V and J ends lost 4 bases and 0 bases respectively, with 13 bases between them. CDR1 is SGHRS, CDR2 YFSETQ, per germline. The CDR3 loop spans 15 amino acids. CDR3 region: CASSGTGTLNTEAFF. CDR3 nucleotides: TGCGCCAGCAGCGGGACCGGGACATTGAACACTGAAGCTTTCTTT. The variable domain in full, with the rest retrieved from reference TRBV5-1 and TRBJ1-1, is KAGVTQTPRYLIKTRGQQVTLSCSPISGHRSVSWYQQTPGQGLQFLFEYFSETQRNKGNFPGRFSGRQFSNSRSEMNVSTLELGDSALYLCASSGTGTLNTEAFFGQGTRLTVV.

This clone was picked up one time. The rearrangement uses TRBV4-3 and TRBJ1-6, with 7 bases fitting TRBD1. Trimming took 4 bases from V and 7 from J; bases not matched to a gene: 7. Per the germline V gene, CDR1 is LGHNA and CDR2 is YSLEER. This CDR3 spans 15 amino acids. CDR3: CASSLETGSNSPLHF. DNA of the CDR3: TGCGCCAGCAGCCTAGAGACAGGGAGCAATTCACCCCTCCACTTT.

The V and J genes are TRBV29-1 and TRBJ2-3; tentatively, D is TRBD1 (7 bases). CDR3 length: 14 residues. The germline CDR1 and CDR2 sequences are SQVTM and ANQGSEA. The germline V and J ends were trimmed by 4 bases and 0 bases, with 11 bases remaining between them. CDR3 sequence reads: CSVATGTSTDTQYF. The DNA for the CDR3 is TGCAGCGTTGCGACAGGGACTAGCACAGATACGCAGTATTTT.

The genes are TRBV3-1 (or the pseudogene TRBV3-2) and TRBJ2-5, with 12 bases aligning to TRBD1. The CDR3 totals 16 residues. With V trimmed by 3 bases and J by 4 bases, 6 bases remained unmatched. Germline V lookup: CDR1 LGHDT, CDR2 YNNKEL (reference sequence). Here the CDR3 DNA reads TGTGCCAGCAGCCAGGAGGGACAGGGGGCATCAGAGACCCAGTACTTC. It specifies CASSQEGQGASETQYF.

The chain couples TRBV5-4 to TRBJ2-3, with D maybe TRBD2 (5 bases). Germline V gene data show CDR1 as SGHNT and CDR2 as YYREEE (reference sequence). The CDR3 has 12 residues. V shed 4 bases and J shed 6 bases, with 9 bases lying between them. For the CDR3, the DNA is TGTGCCAGCAGCCCAACGGGGGATACGCAGTATTTT. Translated, it gives CASSPTGDTQYF.

This clone appeared a single time. The V and J genes are TRBV19 and TRBJ2-1; 7 nucleotides agree with TRBD2. CDR3 size: 17 residues. V was pared by 3 bases and J by 5 bases, with 13 bases of the junction left unmatched. Germline V gene data show CDR1 as LNHDA and CDR2 as SQIVND (reference sequence). The CDR3 DNA reads TGTGCCAGTAGTATCCTCCGGGCGGGAGAATACGACAATGAGCAGTTCTTC. It codes for CASSILRAGEYDNEQFF.

CDR3 protein: CASSYGTYNEQFF. CDR3 bases: TGTGCCAGCAGCTACGGGACCTACAATGAGCAGTTCTTC. The gene calls are TRBV11-3 and TRBJ2-1, with D possibly matching TRBD2 (5 bases). This CDR3 has 13 amino acids. Trimming left V 4 bases short and J 2 bases short, with 6 bases between. From germline, CDR1 is SGHNT and CDR2 YENEEA. The full variable domain, completed using reference TRBV11-3 and TRBJ2-1, is EAGVVQSPRYKIIEKKQPVAFWCNPISGHNTLYWYLQNLGQGPELLIRYENEEAVDDSQLPKDRFSAERLKGVDSTLKIQPAELGDSAVYLCASSYGTYNEQFFGPGTRLTVL.

As DNA, the CDR3 is TGCGCCAGCAGCTTGGTTGGGCCAGGAGCGGTCACCGGGGAGCTGTTTTTT. The encoded protein is CASSLVGPGAVTGELFF. The chain employs TRBV5-1 and TRBJ2-2; D possibly corresponds to TRBD2 (5 bases). V was cut by 0 bases and J by 4 bases, with 16 bases left in between. The CDR3 extends over 17 amino acids. Per the germline V gene, CDR1 is SGHRS and CDR2 is YFSETQ.

The chain carries TRBV19 and TRBJ1-2; TRBD1 matches at 7 bases. The V gene end was trimmed by 5 bases and the J gene end by 8 bases; junction bases not matched to a gene: 11. The CDR3 loop spans 14 amino acids. CDR1 and CDR2 (germline): LNHDA, SQIVND (reference sequence). The CDR3 sequence is CASSSTLTGQGYTF. The CDR3, as DNA: TGTGCCAGTAGTTCAACCCTGACAGGGCAAGGCTACACCTTC.

This clone was seen a few times. V gene TRBV27 combines with J gene TRBJ2-7, with 10 bases fitting TRBD2. Germline lookup yields CDR1 MNHEY and CDR2 SMNVEV (reference sequence). CDR3 size: 14 residues. Trimming at V came to 7 bases and at J to 2 bases, leaving 5 bases not matched to a gene. The CDR3 nucleotides read TGTGCCAGCAATAGTCTAGCGGGGGCCTACGAGCAGTACTTC. Translation: CASNSLAGAYEQYF.

The J gene is TRBJ1-2, the V gene TRBV27, with D unclear. Between the trimmed V and J ends, which lost 1 base and 1 base, there was a span of 13 bases. CDR1 is MNHEY and CDR2 is SMNVEV in the germline V gene (reference sequence). This CDR3 region has 16 residues. As DNA, the CDR3 is TGTGCCAGCAGTTTATTCGGTGGCAGAGTTAACTATGGCTACACCTTC. It codes for CASSLFGGRVNYGYTF.

The chain joins TRBV30 to TRBJ1-2; the D gene is possibly TRBD1 (5 bases). The germline V and J ends were trimmed by 5 bases and 7 bases, with 11 bases remaining between them. Germline-derived CDR1 and CDR2 are GTSNPN and SVGIG (reference sequence). CDR3 length: 11 amino acids. The chain's CDR3 is CAWDRGAGYTF. As DNA, the CDR3 is TGTGCCTGGGATCGCGGGGCTGGCTACACCTTC.

The chain recombines TRBV5-1 with TRBJ2-7; D not certain. Trimming cost V 2 bases and J 6 bases, with 15 bases left between them. Germline assignment: CDR1 SGHRS and CDR2 YFSETQ. CDR3 length: 14 residues. CDR3 sequence: CASSFGQEFLEQYF. The CDR3 DNA is TGCGCCAGCAGCTTTGGCCAGGAATTTCTCGAGCAGTACTTC.

This rearrangement joins TRBV29-1 to TRBJ2-7, with D unresolved. Germline V gives CDR1 SQVTM, CDR2 ANQGSEA. The CDR3 length is 13 residues. V was shortened by 4 bases and J by 6 bases, with 16 bases between the two germline ends. The CDR3 loop is CSVGAFPKGEQYF. The CDR3 bases are TGCAGCGTTGGGGCCTTTCCCAAGGGCGAGCAGTACTTC.

This chain links TRBV9 with TRBJ1-4; 9 bases are shared with TRBD1. V dropped 2 bases and J dropped 7; count of bases not matched to a gene: 6. The CDR3 consists of 15 residues. Per the germline V gene, CDR1 is SGDLS and CDR2 is YYNGEE. CDR3 loop: CASSVTGGRGEKLFF. The CDR3 DNA follows: TGTGCCAGCAGCGTCACAGGGGGCAGAGGTGAAAAACTGTTTTTT.

The V call is TRBV6-1, the J call TRBJ1-5, with D tentatively TRBD1 (6 bases). The CDR3 runs to 15 residues. From germline, CDR1 is MNHNS and CDR2 SASEGT. Trimming cost V 0 bases and J 4 bases, with 10 bases left between them. CDR3 sequence: CASSEATGSNQPQHF. The CDR3 nucleotides read TGTGCCAGCAGTGAAGCCACAGGGTCAAATCAGCCCCAGCATTTT.

This clone has more than one count but fewer than ten. The chain joins TRBV19 to TRBJ1-2, with D possibly being TRBD1 (5 bases). Trimming pared 7 bases from V and 5 bases from J, leaving 17 bases between. This CDR3 contains 14 residues. Germline CDR1 and CDR2: LNHDA and SQIVND (reference sequence). CDR3 residues: CASIKRGDRYGYTF. The DNA of the CDR3 is TGTGCCAGTATAAAGAGGGGAGACCGATATGGCTACACCTTC.

The rearrangement joins TRBV18 to TRBJ2-3, with D possibly TRBD1 on 6 matching bases. Trimming left V 1 base short and J 2 bases short, with 10 bases between. CDR1 KGHSH and CDR2 LQKENI come from the germline V gene. This CDR3 contains 15 residues. CDR3 amino acids: CASSPRTGNTDTQYF. CDR3 nucleotide sequence: TGTGCCAGCTCACCACGTACAGGGAACACAGATACGCAGTATTTT.